This T cell receptor (beta chain) was recorded in a study of T cell changes during pregnancy in multiple sclerosis (dated by TCRdb to between 2018 and 2021). A note on the overall study: The study examined how the T cell repertoire changed over the course of pregnancy in women with multiple sclerosis.

As for this clone: Its recognized antigen is unknown. Base qualities were left out, and no much larger clone turns up one base away.

Looking up the germline V gene yields CDR1 SGHNT and CDR2 YENEEA. From the cysteine through the phenylalanine, the CDR3 covers 17 amino acids. Only CDR3 DNA remains: 51 bases, in frame from the first base. V loses 0 bases of germline sequence and J loses 3 bases, and the interval between the two ends is 14 bases. Library construction relied on the immunoSEQ multiplex PCR assay. The source is immuneACCESS, and TCRdb retained only in-frame sequences with V and J called. Part of the clones is not carried over; for the studies checked, unresolved V genes explain less than half of this, and the remainder is unexplained. In this sample the table shows approximately 13,000 clones, over 85% of which occur a single time. The ten largest make up 2.8% of the sample.

The sequence derives from a female donor in good health, enrolled as a control in a pregnancy study. This receptor chain uses TRBV11-3 and TRBJ2-2; the best D guess is TRBD1, with 7 bases matching. Sample: peripheral blood, taken in the second trimester of pregnancy. CDR3 protein: CASSLDAARGDTGELFF. The nucleotides read TGTGCCAGCAGCTTAGACGCGGCCAGGGGGGACACCGGGGAGCTGTTTTTT.